Listed below are T cell receptor beta chains from one sample, sequenced in a study of shared clonotypes between healthy human individuals. Profiling relied on immunoSEQ multiplex PCR, and the TCRdb table lists in-frame clones only, not all of them. The profile shows fewer than 130,000 clones, just over 65% of them singletons. What was sequenced was memory CD8+ T cells sorted from blood. These receptors originate from a woman in her twenties or thirties in good health. Both conserved end residues are part of each CDR3. D genes are given only for firm matches. The size of a clone is reported for some rows only, either as once, few or many, or as a class for expanded clones.

J | D | size | V | DNA | CDR3
TRBJ1-5 | NA | NA | TRBV19 | TGTGCCAGTAGTACGAACCAGTGGGGCACAGCCCAGGATCAGCCCCAGCATTTT | CASSTNQWGTAQDQPQHF
TRBJ2-2 | NA | NA | TRBV2 | TGTGCCAGCATCCTCAACGTCGATTTTGGAACCGGGGAGCTGTTTTTT | CASILNVDFGTGELFF
TRBJ2-7 | TRBD2 | once | TRBV4-1 | TGCGCCAGCAGCCCGGGACTAGCGGGGATCTACGAGCAGTACTTC | CASSPGLAGIYEQYF
TRBJ1-4 | TRBD1 | once | TRBV7-9 | TGTGCCAGCAGCTCGGTACAGGGGGCTTTCGAAAAACTGTTTTTT | CASSSVQGAFEKLFF
TRBJ1-2 | NA | NA | TRBV9 | TGTGCCAGCAGCGCTCTTGGCTATGGCTACACCTTC | CASSALGYGYTF
TRBJ1-5 | NA | few | TRBV27 | TGTGCCAGCAGTTCCCTCCCCGTGGGGCCCCAGCATTTT | CASSSLPVGPQHF
TRBJ2-3 | NA | NA | TRBV13 | TGTGCCAGCAGCTTCGGGGACGGGGGCACAGATACGCAGTATTTT | CASSFGDGGTDTQYF
TRBJ2-7 | TRBD1 | NA | TRBV5-4 | TGTGCCAGCAGCTCCATTTCAGCAGGGGGATCCTACGAGCAGTACTTC | CASSSISAGGSYEQYF
TRBJ1-1 | NA | NA | TRBV7-2 | TGTGCCAGCAGCTTAGATTGGGGGGATGAAGCTTTCTTT | CASSLDWGDEAFF
TRBJ1-5 | TRBD1 | few | TRBV9 | TGTGCCAGCAGCCCAGGGACAGGGGGTCAGCCCCAGCATTTT | CASSPGTGGQPQHF
TRBJ2-7 | NA | NA | TRBV15 | TGTGCCACCAGCAGAGATCGTCCAGGGGACGAGCAGTACTTC | CATSRDRPGDEQYF
TRBJ2-7 | NA | many | TRBV5-1 | TGCGCCAGCAGGATCGACCAGTTCTACGAGCAGTACTTC | CASRIDQFYEQYF
TRBJ2-3 | TRBD2 | few | TRBV9 | TGTGCCAGCAGCCCAGAGGGACTAGCGACTAGCACAGATACGCAGTATTTT | CASSPEGLATSTDTQYF
TRBJ2-7 | NA | NA | TRBV28 | TGTGCCAGCAGTTTATGGGACAGGAGGGAGACGTACGAGCAGTACTTC | CASSLWDRRETYEQYF
TRBJ1-1 | NA | few | TRBV11-2 | TGTGCCAGCAGCTTAAGAGGCAGGGCCCCCATGAACACTGAAGCTTTCTTT | CASSLRGRAPMNTEAFF
TRBJ2-2 | TRBD2 | NA | TRBV7-9 | TGTGCCACCTGGGGACTAGCGGGAGCCCTTCCCGGGGAGCTGTTTTTT | CATWGLAGALPGELFF
TRBJ2-7 | NA | NA | TRBV7-9 | TGTGCCAGCACCCCAAATGTTCTGTACTACGAGCAGTACTTC | CASTPNVLYYEQYF
TRBJ2-1 | TRBD2 | NA | TRBV29-1 | TGCAGCGTTGATGGGCGGGAGTGGGACAATGAGCAGTTCTTC | CSVDGREWDNEQFF
TRBJ2-7 | NA | NA | TRBV19 | TGTGCCAGTAGTATAGATCTTGACAGCGCCTACGAGCAGTACTTC | CASSIDLDSAYEQYF
TRBJ2-7 | TRBD2 | NA | TRBV5-4 | TGTGCCAGAAGCTTGGGACTAGCGGGAGGATACGAGCAGTACTTC | CARSLGLAGGYEQYF
TRBJ2-3 | TRBD1 | few | TRBV25-1 | TGTGCCAGCAGTGTCGAAAGACAGGGGTTGGCAGATACGCAGTATTTT | CASSVERQGLADTQYF
TRBJ2-7 | NA | NA | TRBV28 | TGTGCCAGCAAGTTTGGACAGTCATACGAGCAGTACTTC | CASKFGQSYEQYF
TRBJ1-1 | NA | NA | TRBV27 | TGTGCCAGCAGTTTCGGTACCGGGACTGAAGCTTTCTTT | CASSFGTGTEAFF
TRBJ1-5 | NA | NA | TRBV28 | TGTGCCAGCAGTCCGCGAAGGACGAGGGGCGGCAATCAGCCCCAGCATTTT | CASSPRRTRGGNQPQHF
TRBJ2-5 | NA | NA | TRBV6-5 | TGTGCCAGCAGTCCCCCGGGGGAGGTGAAGACCCAGTACTTC | CASSPPGEVKTQYF
TRBJ2-3 | TRBD2 | NA | TRBV6-1 | TGTGCCAGCAGTGCTCGGGGGGGGAGCACAGATACGCAGTATTTT | CASSARGGSTDTQYF
TRBJ1-1 | NA | few | TRBV7-8 | TGTGCCAGCAGCCCAAGACCCGCGGCGGGCACTGAAGCTTTCTTT | CASSPRPAAGTEAFF
TRBJ1-1 | NA | few | TRBV4-1 | TGCGCCAGCAGCCACCAGCACAACACTGAAGCTTTCTTT | CASSHQHNTEAFF
TRBJ2-2 | TRBD1 | few | TRBV7-9 | TGTGCCAGCACACCGGGACAGGGGGTCCGGGAGCTGTTTTTT | CASTPGQGVRELFF
TRBJ2-1 | NA | many | TRBV18 | TGTGCCAGCTCAATTCTCTACAATGAGCAGTTCTTC | CASSILYNEQFF
TRBJ1-5 | NA | NA | TRBV27 | TGTGCCAGCAGTTTAGCAGGGACGGAGAATAATCAGCCCCAGCATTTT | CASSLAGTENNQPQHF
TRBJ2-1 | TRBD2 | NA | TRBV27 | TGTGCCAGCAGCCGTACCCAATTAAGCGGGAGATTTTTCAATGAGCAGTTCTTC | CASSRTQLSGRFFNEQFF
TRBJ2-1 | NA | NA | TRBV7-9 | TGTGCCAGCAGCTTGGATCGGGGATACGATGAGCAGTTCTTC | CASSLDRGYDEQFF
TRBJ1-2 | NA | NA | TRBV27 | TGTGCCAGCAGCCTAGGGGGGGTAGGTGGCTACACCTTC | CASSLGGVGGYTF
TRBJ2-7 | NA | NA | TRBV27 | TGTGCCAGCAGGGTCGGGGGTTCGTCCTACGAGCAGTACTTC | CASRVGGSSYEQYF
TRBJ2-7 | NA | NA | TRBV30 | TGTGCCTGGAGTGTCTGGCAGGGAGGCTACGAGCAGTACTTC | CAWSVWQGGYEQYF